These T cell receptor beta chains were read from a single sample in a study of human T cells and chemical hapten exposure. TCRdb itself ran the RACE reads through MiXCR, one entry per CDR3 protein. Of tens of thousands of distinct CDR3 sequences in the sample, more than 9.5% were seen once. The material sequenced was whole blood, taken in connection with sensitization to the hapten diphenylcyclopropenone (DPC). The receptors shown here come from a woman aged 25 to 39 with alopecia areata. Some clones in this sample may be carry-over from other donors' samples. CDR3s include the opening cysteine and the closing phenylalanine or tryptophan. The order of the fields is D gene, J gene, V gene, clone size, CDR3 protein, CDR3 DNA. A D gene is named only where the DNA matches it firmly. Where a row states a size, it is once, few, many or the class of an expanded clone; other rows omit it.

.,TRBJ2-5,TRBV28,.,CASSLFGRQTQYF,TGTGCCAGCAGTTTATTTGGGAGGCAGACCCAGTACTTC
TRBD1,TRBJ1-2,TRBV6-5,few,CASSRTGPGGTF,TGTGCCAGCAGCCGGACAGGGCCTGGGGGGACCTTC
.,TRBJ2-7,TRBV11-2,many,CASSFPWGPNEQYF,TGTGCCAGCAGCTTCCCCTGGGGACCCAACGAGCAGTACTTC
.,TRBJ1-5,TRBV28,.,CASSPSTRGQPQHF,TGTGCCAGCAGTCCCAGTACTCGAGGGCAGCCCCAGCATTTT
TRBD1,TRBJ1-2,TRBV7-9,.,CASSQINRGLANYGYTF,TGTGCCAGCAGCCAGATTAACAGGGGGCTCGCTAACTATGGCTACACCTTC
.,TRBJ2-1,TRBV23-1,few,CASSHRVNEQFF,TGCGCCAGCAGTCACAGGGTCAATGAGCAGTTCTTC
TRBD2,TRBJ2-7,TRBV28,few,CASSSLVAGGPYEQYF,TGTGCCAGCAGTTCCCTTGTGGCGGGAGGTCCGTACGAGCAGTACTTC
.,TRBJ1-1,TRBV29-1,.,CSVEVNGNTEAFF,TGCAGCGTTGAGGTCAACGGGAACACTGAAGCTTTCTTT
TRBD2,TRBJ2-3,TRBV7-9,few,CASSLYLGGRLTDTQYF,TGTGCCAGCAGCTTATATCTCGGCGGGAGGCTCACAGATACGCAGTATTTT
TRBD2,TRBJ2-7,TRBV6-5,.,CASSYGTSGGSYEQYF,TGTGCCAGCAGTTATGGGACTAGCGGGGGGTCCTACGAGCAGTACTTC
.,TRBJ2-2,TRBV4-1,.,CASSTGLPGELFF,TGCGCCAGCAGTACAGGGCTCCCCGGGGAGCTGTTTTTT
TRBD2,TRBJ2-1,TRBV20-1,few,CSAPTKRDYNEQFF,TGCAGTGCGCCAACTAAGCGGGACTACAATGAGCAGTTCTTC
.,TRBJ2-7,TRBV28,many,CASSLLLYEQYF,TGTGCCAGCAGTTTATTGCTCTACGAGCAGTACTTC
TRBD2,TRBJ2-3,TRBV9,.,CASSGLAGVADTQYF,TGTGCCAGCAGCGGGCTAGCGGGAGTGGCAGATACGCAGTATTTT
.,TRBJ1-5,TRBV5-5,.,CASKEGGGPNSNQPQHF,TGTGCCAGCAAGGAGGGGGGCGGCCCCAATAGCAATCAGCCCCAGCATTTT
.,TRBJ2-7,TRBV11-2,many,CASSFSGNYEQYF,TGTGCCAGCAGTTTTAGCGGAAACTACGAGCAGTACTTC
TRBD2,TRBJ2-5,TRBV30,many,CAWSVRLAGDKETQYF,TGTGCCTGGAGTGTCCGACTAGCGGGGGATAAAGAGACCCAGTACTTC
TRBD2,TRBJ2-7,TRBV6-2/TRBV6-3,.,CASSFFSGGDYEQYF,TGTGCCAGCAGTTTTTTTAGCGGGGGAGACTACGAGCAGTACTTC
.,TRBJ1-1,TRBV7-8,many,CASSTMAGNTEAFF,TGTGCCAGCAGCACCATGGCCGGAAACACTGAAGCTTTCTTT
TRBD1,TRBJ1-1,TRBV3-1,few,CASSQRTPGQGRNEAFF,TGTGCCAGCAGCCAACGTACCCCGGGACAGGGTAGAAATGAAGCTTTCTTT
.,TRBJ1-1,TRBV27,.,CASSWTRGFTEAFF,TGTGCCAGCAGTTGGACCAGGGGTTTCACTGAAGCTTTCTTT
.,TRBJ1-2,TRBV11-2,many,CASSFDVNYGYTF,TGTGCCAGCAGCTTTGACGTCAACTATGGCTACACCTTC
.,TRBJ1-1,TRBV18,few,CASSSQGELTEAFF,TGTGCCAGCTCATCACAGGGTGAGTTGACTGAAGCTTTCTTT
.,TRBJ2-6,TRBV4-1,.,CASSQQSGANVLTF,TGCGCCAGCAGCCAGCAATCTGGGGCCAACGTCCTGACTTTC
.,TRBJ2-7,TRBV28,.,CASSLRVPEQYF,TGTGCCAGCAGTTTACGGGTGCCCGAGCAGTACTTC
TRBD1,TRBJ1-2,TRBV30,many,CAWSSLGQGAYTF,TGTGCCTGGAGTTCCCTGGGACAGGGGGCCTACACCTTC
.,TRBJ1-4,TRBV12-3/TRBV12-4,few,CASSPYGEKLFF,TGTGCCAGCAGTCCCTACGGTGAAAAACTGTTTTTT
TRBD1,TRBJ2-7,TRBV6-1,.,CASSEAPRDRGLGEQYF,TGTGCCAGCAGTGAAGCTCCCCGGGACAGGGGGCTCGGAGAGCAGTACTTC
.,TRBJ2-5,TRBV4-1,many,CASSQEGTLQETQYF,TGCGCCAGCAGCCAAGAAGGGACACTCCAAGAGACCCAGTACTTC
.,TRBJ2-2,TRBV7-6,few,CASSVIFTGELFF,TGTGCCAGCAGCGTTATATTCACCGGGGAGCTGTTTTTT
.,TRBJ1-1,TRBV6-1,few,CASRESFMNTEAFF,TGTGCCAGCAGGGAATCTTTTATGAACACTGAAGCTTTCTTT
.,TRBJ2-1,TRBV20-1,.,CSATSGRSSYNEQFF,TGCAGTGCTACCTCGGGCCGAAGCTCCTACAATGAGCAGTTCTTC
TRBD1,TRBJ2-5,TRBV6-1,.,CASSEAGGQGSETQYF,TGTGCCAGCAGTGAAGCGGGGGGACAGGGGTCGGAGACCCAGTACTTC
.,TRBJ2-3,TRBV2,few,CASSEGHSDTQYF,TGTGCCAGCAGTGAGGGACACTCAGATACGCAGTATTTT
.,TRBJ1-5,TRBV2,few,CASSRDGNQPQHF,TGTGCCAGTTCCCGGGACGGCAATCAGCCCCAGCATTTT
.,TRBJ2-3,TRBV10-3,.,CAISEVGSDTQYF,TGTGCCATCAGTGAGGTGGGGTCCGATACGCAGTATTTT
TRBD1,TRBJ1-5,TRBV18,few,CASSPRLGQGNQPQHF,TGTGCCAGCTCACCGAGACTGGGACAGGGGAATCAGCCCCAGCATTTT
.,TRBJ2-7,TRBV5-1,few,CASSSRTRGAEQYF,TGCGCCAGCAGCTCCCGGACGCGGGGAGCCGAGCAGTACTTC
TRBD1,TRBJ1-2,TRBV4-3,many,CASSPGQGAWDYGYTF,TGCGCCAGCAGCCCCGGACAGGGGGCTTGGGACTATGGCTACACCTTC
.,TRBJ1-5,TRBV6-6,many,CASRGRGAPQPQHF,TGTGCCAGCAGGGGTCGGGGGGCACCTCAGCCCCAGCATTTT
.,TRBJ2-3,TRBV9,many,CASSGHLDSGTDTQYF,TGTGCCAGCAGCGGACACCTAGATTCGGGCACAGATACGCAGTATTTT
.,TRBJ2-2,TRBV4-3,.,CASSQDEEYAGELFF,TGCGCCAGCAGCCAAGATGAAGAGTACGCCGGGGAGCTGTTTTTT
.,TRBJ2-2,TRBV20-1,many,CSARPDSSIPNTGELFF,TGCAGTGCTAGACCCGACAGCTCAATTCCGAACACCGGGGAGCTGTTTTTT
.,TRBJ2-2,TRBV7-2,few,CASSGWTRELFF,TGTGCCAGTTCGGGGTGGACCAGGGAGCTGTTTTTT
.,TRBJ1-4,TRBV29-1,few,CSVEDLGQGEKLFF,TGCAGCGTTGAAGATCTTGGGCAGGGTGAAAAACTGTTTTTT
.,TRBJ1-4,TRBV4-2,.,CASSRDTNNEKLFF,TGTGCCAGCAGCCGGGACACCAATAATGAAAAACTGTTTTTT
.,TRBJ2-7,TRBV12-3/TRBV12-4,many,CASSLLASYEQYF,TGTGCCAGCAGTTTGCTAGCGAGCTACGAGCAGTACTTC
.,TRBJ2-5,TRBV12-3/TRBV12-4,.,CASSGDSSYQTQYF,TGTGCCAGCAGCGGGGACTCGTCCTACCAGACCCAGTACTTC
.,TRBJ2-2,TRBV20-1,.,CSARDQGLPTFTGELFF,TGCAGTGCTAGAGATCAGGGACTCCCTACGTTTACCGGGGAGCTGTTTTTT
.,TRBJ2-3,TRBV2,.,CASYRDFADTQYF,TGTGCCAGTTACAGGGATTTCGCAGATACGCAGTATTTT
TRBD1,TRBJ2-3,TRBV4-3,few,CASSQETGGTGGPDTQYF,TGCGCCAGCAGCCAAGAAACTGGCGGGACAGGGGGCCCAGATACGCAGTATTTT
.,TRBJ2-7,TRBV6-2/TRBV6-3,.,CASRNTRGPYEQYF,TGTGCCAGCAGAAATACTAGAGGACCATACGAGCAGTACTTC
TRBD2,TRBJ2-1,TRBV10-2,many,CASRELAGGGHNEQFF,TGCGCCAGCCGCGAACTAGCGGGAGGAGGCCACAATGAGCAGTTCTTC
TRBD2,TRBJ2-3,TRBV7-6,many,CASSPLSGGVGTDTQYF,TGTGCCAGCAGCCCCCTTAGCGGGGGGGTTGGCACAGATACGCAGTATTTT
TRBD1,TRBJ2-7,TRBV19,.,CASRSPGQGYEQYF,TGTGCCAGTAGATCCCCGGGACAGGGCTACGAGCAGTACTTC
.,TRBJ1-6,TRBV18,.,CASSPEGQSPLHF,TGTGCCAGCTCACCAGAGGGCCAGTCACCCCTCCACTTT
.,TRBJ2-2,TRBV7-3,few,CASSLSDSINTGELFF,TGTGCCAGCAGCTTATCCGATAGTATTAACACCGGGGAGCTGTTTTTT
.,TRBJ2-7,TRBV2,.,CASTTGGRLTF,TGTGCCAGCACGACGGGGGGCCGCTTAACCTTC
.,TRBJ1-1,TRBV30,few,CAWSDAGGTEAFF,TGTGCCTGGAGTGACGCAGGCGGCACTGAAGCTTTCTTT
.,TRBJ1-2,TRBV28,.,CASSFWSLRGNYGYTF,TGTGCCAGCAGTTTTTGGAGTTTGAGGGGCAACTATGGCTACACCTTC